This entry concerns a single TCR beta chain. No antigen is known for it. The sample is drawn from a study of graft-versus-host responses after intestinal transplantation. Study overall: Each of the recipients got a multivisceral, liver-intestinal, or isolated intestinal transplant. General study results and limits: GvH clones were found in recipient marrow; some appeared first in ileum or blood.

This table comes from immunoSEQ multiplex PCR, and its TCRdb copy is limited to in-frame clones, with some not included. The table has about 97,000 clones, about nine tenths seen once; the top ten hold about 16%. The V end was cut by 1 base, the J end by 2 bases, with 11 bases between. Germline V gives CDR1 SGHAT, CDR2 FQNNGV. The CDR3 is 16 residues long. Sequences were derived from PBMCs, sampled about 450 days after intestinal transplant. This rearrangement joins TRBV11-2 to TRBJ2-2, with D unresolved. This TCR derives from a human patient who received an intestinal transplant, so some T cells may come from the graft donor. CDR3 sequence reads: CASSLGPRSNTGELFF. The CDR3 nucleotides read TGTGCCAGCAGCTTAGGTCCCAGGAGTAACACCGGGGAGCTGTTTTTT.